Shown below are 21 T cell receptor beta chains from a single sample sequenced in a study of cytomegalovirus exposure and HLA in healthy donors. The study ran its PCR with 60 Vbeta and 13 Jbeta primers. The assay was immunoSEQ multiplex PCR, and TCRdb's table has in-frame clones only and misses some. Here the sample spans under 200,000 clones, around 82% being singletons. Material: PBMCs. These receptors all stem from a boy aged 2 to 9 in good health and CMV-seronegative.

J is TRBJ1-5 and V is TRBV18, with TRBD1 as a possible D gene (6 bases). CDR1 KGHSH and CDR2 LQKENI come from the germline V gene. The CDR3 has 14 amino acids. V was pared by 6 bases and J by 9 bases, with 18 bases between. The CDR3 DNA follows: TGTGCCAGCTCGCCGGACAGTCAGGTAGGGCCCCAGCATTTT. This codes for CASSPDSQVGPQHF.

The chain carries TRBV4-1 and TRBJ2-7, with 8 bases fitting TRBD1. Losses at the gene ends were 0 bases for V and 7 bases for J; bases not matched to a gene: 17. Germline V gene sequence: CDR1 MGHRA, CDR2 YSYEKL. This CDR3 is 18 amino acids long. CDR3 region: CASSQDFGQGRALGEQYF. The CDR3 DNA follows: TGCGCCAGCAGCCAAGATTTCGGACAGGGTCGGGCCTTGGGAGAGCAGTACTTC.

The chain links TRBV6-1 to TRBJ2-7; possible D gene TRBD2, 6 bases. Germline assignment: CDR1 MNHNS and CDR2 SASEGT. V was trimmed by 3 bases and J by 2 bases, leaving 11 bases between them. The CDR3 spans 14 residues. The CDR3 DNA reads TGTGCCAGCAGTGATAGCGGATCCCCCTACGAGCAGTACTTC. Translation gives CASSDSGSPYEQYF.

DNA for the CDR3: TGTGCCAGCAGCCCTCACGGACTGACAGGGGGCTATGGCTACACCTTC. As protein: CASSPHGLTGGYGYTF. The chain carries TRBV28 and TRBJ1-2; TRBD1 aligns across 9 bases. This CDR3 spans 16 amino acids. From germline, CDR1 is MDHEN and CDR2 SYDVKM. The V and J ends lost 6 bases and 4 bases, in that order; junction bases with no gene match: 12.

The V and J genes are TRBV5-1 and TRBJ2-2, with TRBD2 as a possible D gene (5 bases). The CDR3 is made up of 16 amino acids. Trimming stripped 0 bases from V and 0 bases from J, with 9 bases between. The germline CDR1 and CDR2 sequences are SGHRS and YFSETQ. CDR3 amino acids: CASSLDFGANTGELFF. The CDR3 DNA reads TGCGCCAGCAGCTTGGATTTCGGGGCGAACACCGGGGAGCTGTTTTTT.

The V gene is TRBV5-1, the J gene TRBJ2-7; D call uncertain. This CDR3 is built from 13 residues. The germline CDR1 and CDR2 sequences are SGHRS and YFSETQ. Trimming removed 4 bases from V and 3 bases from J, with 11 bases in between. The DNA of the CDR3 is TGCGCCAGCAGCGGTTATAGAGGCTACGAGCAGTACTTC. It translates to CASSGYRGYEQYF.

With respect to this clone: Its ends do not fully match the called genes, so a read error is possible. The CDR3, as DNA: TGTGCCAGCAGCTTAAAAGGGACAGGGAGTCGAATCTTT. Translation gives CASSLKGTGSRIF. J is TRBJ1-1 and V is TRBV7-3, with 9 bases aligning to TRBD1. Germline V gives CDR1 SGHTA, CDR2 FQGTGA. The CDR3 is made up of 13 amino acids.

The chain links TRBV29-1 to TRBJ2-7, with D perhaps TRBD2 (5 bases). Germline CDR1 and CDR2: SQVTM and ANQGSEA. This CDR3 is 14 amino acids long. Trimming stripped 4 bases from V and 1 base from J, with 14 bases between. This CDR3 reads CSVVSRERSYEQYF. As DNA, the CDR3 is TGCAGCGTTGTAAGTCGGGAACGATCCTACGAGCAGTACTTC.

The chain has TRBV14 and TRBJ1-1; D may be TRBD1 (6 bases). The germline CDR1 and CDR2 sequences are SGHDN and FVKESK. Deletions cut 4 bases from V and 0 bases from J, with 12 bases between. The CDR3 totals 15 residues. The CDR3 sequence is CASSLNRELNTEAFF. CDR3 DNA: TGTGCCAGCAGCCTAAACAGGGAGTTGAACACTGAAGCTTTCTTT.

The chain uses TRBV4-1 and TRBJ1-3; D remains ambiguous. Looked up from germline, CDR1 is MGHRA and CDR2 is YSYEKL. V dropped 1 base and J dropped 2 bases, with 6 bases sitting between them. This CDR3 is 14 amino acids long. This chain's CDR3 is CASSQVTAGNTIYF. CDR3 nucleotides: TGCGCCAGCAGCCAAGTAACAGCTGGAAACACCATATATTTT.

The V and J genes are TRBV19 and TRBJ1-2; D uncertain. The V end was cut by 5 bases, the J end by 4 bases, with 14 bases between. This CDR3 region has 14 residues. Germline loops: CDR1 LNHDA, CDR2 SQIVND (reference sequence). The DNA of the CDR3 is TGTGCCAGTAGTGCCTTGGGCCAATTCTATGGCTACACCTTC. Its translation: CASSALGQFYGYTF.

This chain joins TRBV7-9 and TRBJ2-2, with 8 bases identical to TRBD1. The J call is in doubt because the DNA end fits TRBJ1-3 better. The CDR3 is 16 amino acids. Germline V gives CDR1 SEHNR, CDR2 FQNEAQ (reference sequence). CDR3 sequence: CASSLGAPGGASTIYF. DNA of the CDR3: TGTGCCAGCAGCTTAGGGGCTCCAGGGGGCGCATCCACCATATATTTT.

In its sample, this clone was seen a few times. V and J are TRBV7-9 and TRBJ1-1; the D gene is possibly TRBD1 (6 bases). Germline V lookup: CDR1 SEHNR, CDR2 FQNEAQ (reference sequence). The ends were cut back, 3 bases at V and 0 bases at J, with 17 bases in the middle. The CDR3 sequence is 17 residues long. The CDR3 region has the DNA TGTGCCAGCAGCTTCGGTCAGGGGAACCATTTGAACACTGAAGCTTTCTTT. It translates to CASSFGQGNHLNTEAFF.

The chain has TRBV19 and TRBJ2-5, with 12 bases fitting TRBD2. The junction had 10 bases not matched to a gene; V was cut back by 4 bases and J by 4 bases. Germline CDR1 is LNHDA and CDR2 is SQIVND (reference sequence). The CDR3 length is 17 residues. The CDR3 coding sequence is TGTGCCAGTAGTACCGGGACTAGCGGGCCTTCGGGAGAGACCCAGTACTTC. It is translated as CASSTGTSGPSGETQYF.

V and J are TRBV28 and TRBJ1-5; possible D gene TRBD1, 5 bases. The CDR3 has 14 residues. CDR1 is MDHEN, CDR2 SYDVKM, per germline. With 7 bases removed from V and 3 bases from J, the gap between germline ends came to 13 bases. As DNA, the CDR3 is TGTGCCAGCATAGGTAGACAGTTCAATCAGCCCCAGCATTTT. It yields the protein CASIGRQFNQPQHF.

V usage is TRBV7-6 and J usage is TRBJ2-7; perhaps TRBD1 as D (6 bases). Germline CDR1 SGHVS, CDR2 FNYEAQ. The V and J ends lost 2 bases and 3 bases respectively, with 8 bases between them. This CDR3 is 13 amino acids long. In nucleotides, the CDR3 is TGTGCCAGCAGCTTAAGGGGGAGCTACGAGCAGTACTTC. Protein sequence: CASSLRGSYEQYF.

The chain joins TRBV13 to TRBJ1-1, with D possibly matching TRBD1 (5 bases). V lost 0 bases to trimming and J lost 9 bases, with 11 bases between them. Germline values: CDR1 PRHDT, CDR2 FYEKMQ (reference sequence). The CDR3 contains 13 residues. The CDR3 nucleotides read TGTGCCAGCAGCTTAGGCTTGACAGTCCAAGCTTTCTTT. It yields the protein CASSLGLTVQAFF.

The chain uses TRBV6-6 and TRBJ2-1, with D possibly TRBD2 on 6 matching bases. The CDR3 spans 14 residues. The V end lost 6 bases, the J end lost 2 bases, and 11 bases lay between the germline ends. Germline loops: CDR1 MNHNY, CDR2 SVGAGI (reference sequence). The CDR3 here is CASRYSGTYNEQFF. The CDR3, as DNA: TGTGCCAGCAGATATAGCGGTACCTACAATGAGCAGTTCTTC.

This clone occurred a few times. This chain connects TRBV10-2 to TRBJ1-5; D gene ambiguous. With 0 bases removed from V and 7 bases from J, the gap between germline ends came to 10 bases. CDR1 is WSHSY and CDR2 is SAAADI in the germline V gene. The CDR3 length is 14 residues. DNA of the CDR3: TGCGCCAGCAGTGAGTCGAACGTTCGGCAGCCCCAGCATTTT. This sequence encodes CASSESNVRQPQHF.

The rearrangement joins TRBV28 to TRBJ1-1, with a tentative D call TRBD1 (6 bases). CDR1 and CDR2 (germline): MDHEN, SYDVKM. V was trimmed by 6 bases and J by 3 bases, leaving 26 bases between them. The CDR3 loop spans 18 amino acids. The chain's CDR3 is CASSPKDSMWGFDTEAFF. The CDR3 DNA is TGTGCCAGCAGCCCTAAGGACAGTATGTGGGGGTTTGACACTGAAGCTTTCTTT.

For this clone: One junction end disagrees with the germline gene, perhaps due to a read error. In DNA, the CDR3 is TGTGCCAGCTCGTTCTCTACAGGGGGGATTCATTACTTC. Its translation: CASSFSTGGIHYF. This rearrangement joins TRBV18 to TRBJ2-4; TRBD1 agrees at 8 bases. This CDR3 contains 13 residues. Looked up from germline, CDR1 is KGHSH and CDR2 is LQKENI.